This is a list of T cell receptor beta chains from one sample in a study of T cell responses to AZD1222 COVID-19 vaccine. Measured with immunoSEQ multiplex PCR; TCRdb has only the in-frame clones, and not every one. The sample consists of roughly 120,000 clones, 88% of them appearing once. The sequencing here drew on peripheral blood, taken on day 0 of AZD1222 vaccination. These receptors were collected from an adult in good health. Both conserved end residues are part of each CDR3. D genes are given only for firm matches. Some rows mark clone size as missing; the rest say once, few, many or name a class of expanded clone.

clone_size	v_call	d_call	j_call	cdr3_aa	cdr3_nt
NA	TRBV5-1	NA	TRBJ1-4	CASSLGQSEKLFF	TGCGCCAGCAGCTTGGGTCAGAGTGAAAAACTGTTTTTT
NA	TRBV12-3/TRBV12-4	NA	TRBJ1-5	CASSHGGVQPQHF	TGTGCCAGCAGCCACGGGGGAGTTCAGCCCCAGCATTTT
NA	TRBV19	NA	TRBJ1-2	CASSIWASDPRQKGANYGYTF	TGTGCCAGTAGTATCTGGGCCTCGGATCCTAGACAGAAGGGAGCTAACTATGGCTACACCTTC
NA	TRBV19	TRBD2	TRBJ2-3	CATKRGATADTQYF	TGTGCCACAAAGCGGGGGGCGACCGCAGATACGCAGTATTTT
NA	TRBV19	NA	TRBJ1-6	CASSIAHLADSYNSPLHF	TGTGCCAGTAGTATAGCCCACTTGGCGGACTCCTATAATTCACCCCTCCACTTT
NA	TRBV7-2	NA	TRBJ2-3	CASSLEPVTDTQYF	TGTGCCAGCAGCTTAGAGCCCGTCACAGATACGCAGTATTTT
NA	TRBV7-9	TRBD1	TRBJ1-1	CASSLEDREAFF	TGTGCCAGCAGCTTAGAGGACAGGGAAGCTTTCTTT
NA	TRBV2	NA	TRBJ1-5	CASSPRQGNQPQHF	TGTGCCAGCAGTCCCCGACAGGGCAATCAGCCCCAGCATTTT
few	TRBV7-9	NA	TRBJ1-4	CASSLRISNEKLFF	TGTGCCAGCAGCTTAAGAATATCTAATGAAAAACTGTTTTTT
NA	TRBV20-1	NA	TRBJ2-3	CSAKRSAQYF	TGCAGTGCTAAGCGGAGTGCGCAGTATTTT
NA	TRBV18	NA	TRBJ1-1	CASSPQNTEAFF	TGTGCCAGCTCACCACAGAACACTGAAGCTTTCTTT
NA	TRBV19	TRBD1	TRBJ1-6	CASSSHLGGSSPLHF	TGTGCCAGTAGTAGCCATTTAGGGGGCTCTTCACCCCTCCACTTT
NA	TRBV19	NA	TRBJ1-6	CASSIGRIRDSPLHF	TGTGCCAGTAGTATCGGACGAATCAGGGATTCACCCCTCCACTTT
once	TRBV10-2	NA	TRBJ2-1	CASSARQAYNEQFF	TGCGCCAGCAGTGCCCGACAGGCCTACAATGAGCAGTTCTTC
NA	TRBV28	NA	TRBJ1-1	CASSNRQYTEAFF	TGTGCCAGCAGTAACCGACAGTACACTGAAGCTTTCTTT
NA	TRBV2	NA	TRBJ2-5	CASSPPWLLMGQETQYF	TGTGCCAGCAGTCCCCCTTGGCTCCTGATGGGACAAGAGACCCAGTACTTC
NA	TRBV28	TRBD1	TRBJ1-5	CASNYDRGYQPQHF	TGTGCCAGCAATTATGACAGGGGATATCAGCCCCAGCATTTT
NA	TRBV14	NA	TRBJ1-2	CASSPGRRGGYTF	TGTGCCAGCAGCCCGGGCAGGCGGGGAGGCTACACCTTC
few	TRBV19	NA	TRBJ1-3	CASSIARTAGNTIYF	TGTGCCAGTAGTATAGCCAGGACTGCTGGAAACACCATATATTTT
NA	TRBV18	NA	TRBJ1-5	CASSEGLYSNQPQHF	TGTGCCAGCTCAGAAGGGTTGTATAGCAATCAGCCCCAGCATTTT
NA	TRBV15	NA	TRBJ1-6	CATSRVEGPINSPLHF	TGTGCCACCAGCAGAGTTGAGGGGCCAATCAACTCACCCCTCCACTTT
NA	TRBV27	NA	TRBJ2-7	CASSLGSPYEQYF	TGTGCCAGCAGTTTAGGGTCCCCCTACGAGCAGTACTTC
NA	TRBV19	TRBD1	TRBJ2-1	CASSIPLGTGGENEQFF	TGTGCCAGTAGTATACCTCTGGGGACAGGGGGTGAGAATGAGCAGTTCTTC
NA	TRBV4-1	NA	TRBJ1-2	CASSQDSWGKGYTF	TGCGCCAGCAGCCAAGATTCTTGGGGTAAGGGCTACACCTTC
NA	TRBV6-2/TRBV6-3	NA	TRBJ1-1	CASSFGANTEAFF	TGTGCCAGCAGTTTTGGAGCAAACACTGAAGCTTTCTTT
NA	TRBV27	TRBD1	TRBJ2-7	CASSPSTGGYEQYF	TGTGCCAGCAGTCCCTCGACAGGGGGTTACGAGCAGTACTTC